This is a list of T cell receptor beta chains from one sample in a study of beta chain features in type 1 diabetes. TCRdb's table, derived via immunoSEQ multiplex PCR, lists solely in-frame clones and lacks some. The data contain 150,000 to 200,000 clones, about an eighth of them singletons. The specimen was central memory CD4+ T cells from blood. The receptors derive from a woman between 18 and 30 years old in good health. Both conserved end residues are part of each CDR3. The D gene is left open where the match is weak. Clone sizes are given selectively: once, few, many, or a class where the clone is expanded.

abundance: few
d_gene: TRBD1
j_gene: TRBJ2-7
len: 13
v_gene: TRBV7-9
CDR3aa: CASSPRTGYEQYF
CDR3nt: TGTGCCAGCAGCCCCCGGACAGGCTACGAGCAGTACTTC

abundance: .
d_gene: .
j_gene: TRBJ1-3
len: 16
v_gene: TRBV6-5
CDR3aa: CASSYSTRGSGNTIYF
CDR3nt: TGTGCCAGCAGTTACTCGACGCGGGGATCTGGAAACACCATATATTTT

abundance: .
d_gene: TRBD1
j_gene: TRBJ1-2
len: 17
v_gene: TRBV30
CDR3aa: CAWSAPDRTGGIYGYTF
CDR3nt: TGTGCCTGGAGTGCCCCAGATCGGACAGGGGGGATCTATGGCTACACCTTC

abundance: .
d_gene: .
j_gene: TRBJ1-1
len: 14
v_gene: TRBV7-6
CDR3aa: CASSPGMWNTEAFF
CDR3nt: TGTGCCAGCAGCCCCGGGATGTGGAACACTGAAGCTTTCTTT

abundance: few
d_gene: TRBD2
j_gene: TRBJ2-1
len: 15
v_gene: TRBV30
CDR3aa: CAWSGAGNSYNEQFF
CDR3nt: TGTGCCTGGAGTGGAGCGGGAAACTCCTACAATGAGCAGTTCTTC

abundance: .
d_gene: TRBD1
j_gene: TRBJ2-3
len: 15
v_gene: TRBV28
CDR3aa: CASSFRTGGTDTQYF
CDR3nt: TGTGCCAGCAGCTTCCGGACAGGCGGGACAGATACGCAGTATTTT

abundance: .
d_gene: .
j_gene: TRBJ1-5
len: 12
v_gene: TRBV9
CDR3aa: CASSGSGGPQHF
CDR3nt: TGTGCCAGCAGTGGAAGCGGGGGGCCCCAGCATTTT

abundance: .
d_gene: .
j_gene: TRBJ1-5
len: 15
v_gene: TRBV7-9
CDR3aa: CASSSTGFANQPQHF
CDR3nt: TGTGCCAGCTCATCTACAGGGTTTGCCAATCAGCCCCAGCATTTT

abundance: few
d_gene: .
j_gene: TRBJ2-6
len: 15
v_gene: TRBV19
CDR3aa: CASSIRSPGANVLTF
CDR3nt: TGTGCCAGTAGTATCAGGTCTCCCGGGGCCAACGTCCTGACTTTC

abundance: few
d_gene: TRBD2
j_gene: TRBJ2-7
len: 15
v_gene: TRBV9
CDR3aa: CASSVAAGGPHEQYF
CDR3nt: TGTGCCAGCAGCGTAGCCGCGGGAGGGCCCCACGAGCAGTACTTC

abundance: .
d_gene: .
j_gene: TRBJ2-7
len: 14
v_gene: TRBV7-9
CDR3aa: CASSSVAAVYEQYF
CDR3nt: TGTGCCAGCAGCTCCGTAGCTGCCGTCTACGAGCAGTACTTC

abundance: .
d_gene: TRBD1
j_gene: TRBJ1-3
len: 13
v_gene: TRBV30
CDR3aa: CAWNRGPGNTIYF
CDR3nt: TGTGCCTGGAACAGGGGGCCTGGAAACACCATATATTTT

abundance: few
d_gene: .
j_gene: TRBJ2-7
len: 14
v_gene: TRBV10-3
CDR3aa: CAISEGDMTYEQYF
CDR3nt: TGTGCCATCAGTGAAGGGGACATGACCTACGAGCAGTACTTC

abundance: few
d_gene: .
j_gene: TRBJ1-5
len: 15
v_gene: TRBV2
CDR3aa: CASSDRAGGNQPQHF
CDR3nt: TGTGCCAGCAGCGATAGGGCTGGGGGGAATCAGCCCCAGCATTTT

abundance: few
d_gene: .
j_gene: TRBJ1-5
len: 17
v_gene: TRBV29-1
CDR3aa: CSVDYPKGFDSNQPQHF
CDR3nt: TGCAGCGTTGACTACCCGAAGGGGTTCGATAGCAATCAGCCCCAGCATTTT

abundance: few
d_gene: TRBD1
j_gene: TRBJ2-5
len: 14
v_gene: TRBV7-2
CDR3aa: CASSLAGGRETQYF
CDR3nt: TGTGCCAGCAGCTTGGCAGGGGGCCGTGAGACCCAGTACTTC

abundance: .
d_gene: .
j_gene: TRBJ2-7
len: 14
v_gene: TRBV7-9
CDR3aa: CASSLVRFPYEQYF
CDR3nt: TGTGCCAGCAGCCTTGTGAGGTTTCCCTACGAGCAGTACTTC

abundance: few
d_gene: .
j_gene: TRBJ2-6
len: 16
v_gene: TRBV11-2
CDR3aa: CASSSGGFTGANVLTF
CDR3nt: TGTGCCAGCAGTTCTGGGGGCTTCACTGGGGCCAACGTCCTGACTTTC

abundance: .
d_gene: .
j_gene: TRBJ1-1
len: 13
v_gene: TRBV5-1
CDR3aa: CASSSTENTEAFF
CDR3nt: TGCGCCAGCAGCTCGACAGAGAACACTGAAGCTTTCTTT

abundance: .
d_gene: TRBD1
j_gene: TRBJ2-7
len: 14
v_gene: TRBV2
CDR3aa: CASSKTGTNYEQYF
CDR3nt: TGTGCCAGCAGTAAGACAGGGACGAACTACGAGCAGTACTTC

abundance: .
d_gene: TRBD2
j_gene: TRBJ2-3
len: 17
v_gene: TRBV11-3
CDR3aa: CASSLVQRLADTDTQYF
CDR3nt: TGTGCCAGCAGCTTAGTCCAGAGACTAGCGGACACAGATACGCAGTATTTT

abundance: .
d_gene: TRBD1
j_gene: TRBJ2-7
len: 15
v_gene: TRBV28
CDR3aa: CASSQQQGGRNEQYF
CDR3nt: TGTGCCAGCAGTCAACAACAGGGGGGTCGGAACGAGCAGTACTTC

abundance: .
d_gene: .
j_gene: TRBJ1-1
len: 15
v_gene: TRBV10-3
CDR3aa: CAIRDTGRVNTEAFF
CDR3nt: TGTGCCATCAGGGATACAGGGAGGGTAAACACTGAAGCTTTCTTT

abundance: few
d_gene: .
j_gene: TRBJ2-1
len: 16
v_gene: TRBV11-2
CDR3aa: CASRQLAFSSYNEQFF
CDR3nt: TGTGCCAGCAGACAACTAGCATTCTCCTCCTACAATGAGCAGTTCTTC

abundance: few
d_gene: .
j_gene: TRBJ2-4
len: 15
v_gene: TRBV11-2
CDR3aa: CASRPRGLAKNIQYF
CDR3nt: TGTGCCAGCAGACCCAGGGGTCTAGCCAAAAACATTCAGTACTTC

abundance: few
d_gene: .
j_gene: TRBJ1-4
len: 14
v_gene: TRBV19
CDR3aa: CASQEGDGNEKLFF
CDR3nt: TGTGCCAGTCAGGAAGGGGATGGTAATGAAAAACTGTTTTTT

abundance: many
d_gene: .
j_gene: TRBJ2-3
len: 13
v_gene: TRBV7-9
CDR3aa: CASSRGATDTQYF
CDR3nt: TGTGCCAGCAGTCGGGGGGCAACAGATACGCAGTATTTT

abundance: .
d_gene: .
j_gene: TRBJ1-1
len: 17
v_gene: TRBV29-1
CDR3aa: CSLRGSGGARGNTEAFF
CDR3nt: TGCAGTCTAAGGGGAAGCGGGGGGGCACGAGGGAACACTGAAGCTTTCTTT

abundance: few
d_gene: TRBD1
j_gene: TRBJ1-1
len: 15
v_gene: TRBV6-6
CDR3aa: CASSEEQGGNTEAFF
CDR3nt: TGTGCCAGCAGTGAGGAACAGGGGGGGAACACTGAAGCTTTCTTT

abundance: few
d_gene: .
j_gene: TRBJ1-5
len: 15
v_gene: TRBV6-6
CDR3aa: CASADRKRENQPQHF
CDR3nt: TGTGCCAGCGCCGACAGGAAAAGGGAAAATCAGCCCCAGCATTTT

abundance: .
d_gene: .
j_gene: TRBJ1-1
len: 13
v_gene: TRBV11-2
CDR3aa: CASSLAVYTEAFF
CDR3nt: TGTGCCAGCAGCTTAGCAGTATACACTGAAGCTTTCTTT

abundance: .
d_gene: .
j_gene: TRBJ2-3
len: 11
v_gene: TRBV7-3
CDR3aa: CASGREDTQYF
CDR3nt: TGTGCCAGCGGGCGGGAAGATACGCAGTATTTT